Listed below are T cell receptor beta chains from one sample, sequenced in a study of shared clonotypes between healthy human individuals. Produced via immunoSEQ multiplex PCR; TCRdb's table is partial and in-frame only. The table records about 1.5 million clones, roughly 96% of them present only once. The material sequenced was naive CD4+ T cells sorted from blood. These receptors came from a man aged 30-40 years in good health. Each CDR3 is given with its conserved first and last residue. A D gene is named only where the DNA matches it firmly. Clone size is shown for a subset of rows, as once, few, many or a class of expanded clone.

abundance,d_gene,j_gene,len,v_gene,CDR3aa,CDR3nt
NA,NA,TRBJ2-3,14,TRBV18,CASSPGPGKDTQYF,TGTGCCAGCTCTCCAGGTCCGGGTAAGGATACGCAGTATTTT
NA,TRBD1,TRBJ2-2,17,TRBV5-4,CASSLAGTGVNTGELFF,TGTGCCAGCAGCTTGGCCGGGACAGGGGTCAACACCGGGGAGCTGTTTTTT
NA,NA,TRBJ1-1,13,TRBV28,CATQGTKDTEAFF,TGTGCCACCCAGGGGACCAAAGACACTGAAGCTTTCTTT
NA,TRBD1,TRBJ2-1,13,TRBV18,CASSPGTADEQFF,TGTGCCAGCTCACCAGGGACAGCGGATGAGCAGTTCTTC
NA,NA,TRBJ2-4,17,TRBV27,CASRAGGPSTAKNIQYF,TGTGCCAGCAGGGCCGGGGGACCTTCTACGGCCAAAAACATTCAGTACTTC
NA,NA,TRBJ1-1,13,TRBV7-2,CASSFGPNTEAFF,TGTGCCAGCAGCTTTGGTCCGAACACTGAAGCTTTCTTT
NA,NA,TRBJ1-2,16,TRBV28,CASSFGGGGAFYGYTF,TGTGCCAGCAGTTTTGGCGGAGGGGGGGCGTTCTATGGCTACACCTTC
NA,NA,TRBJ2-1,14,TRBV5-5,CASSFSGSYNEQFF,TGTGCCAGCAGCTTCTCGGGGTCATACAATGAGCAGTTCTTC
NA,NA,TRBJ1-2,12,TRBV6-6,CASRAGSYGYTF,TGTGCCAGCAGGGCCGGAAGCTATGGCTACACCTTC
NA,NA,TRBJ2-6,15,TRBV19,CASSITGAGANVLTF,TGTGCCAGTAGTATTACCGGGGCTGGGGCCAACGTCCTGACTTTC
NA,TRBD1,TRBJ1-4,15,TRBV7-9,CASSDLGGPNEKLFF,TGTGCCAGCAGCGACCTAGGGGGCCCTAATGAAAAACTGTTTTTT
NA,NA,TRBJ1-1,14,TRBV9,CASSVKSENTEAFF,TGTGCCAGCAGCGTAAAATCCGAGAACACTGAAGCTTTCTTT
once,TRBD1,TRBJ1-4,16,TRBV18,CASSLGQGATNEKLFF,TGTGCCAGCTCACTCGGACAGGGTGCAACTAATGAAAAACTGTTTTTT
NA,TRBD1,TRBJ2-5,16,TRBV4-1,CASSRGQGPLPETQYF,TGCGCCAGCAGCCGGGGACAGGGCCCATTGCCAGAGACCCAGTACTTC
once,NA,TRBJ2-5,11,TRBV28,CASSYKETQYF,TGTGCCAGCAGTTATAAAGAGACCCAGTACTTC
NA,TRBD2,TRBJ2-5,14,TRBV6-6,CASSYAGVEETQYF,TGTGCCAGCAGTTACGCGGGAGTGGAAGAGACCCAGTACTTC
NA,NA,TRBJ1-4,14,TRBV29-1,CSVGAADRGEKLFF,TGCAGCGTTGGGGCCGCAGACCGGGGGGAAAAACTGTTTTTT
NA,NA,TRBJ2-1,12,TRBV28,CASSQDYNEQFF,TGTGCCAGCAGTCAAGACTACAATGAGCAGTTCTTC
NA,NA,TRBJ1-1,14,TRBV28,CASSSRTVGTEAFF,TGTGCCAGCAGTTCCCGGACAGTGGGCACTGAAGCTTTCTTT
NA,NA,TRBJ2-2,16,TRBV13,CASSLLVGAVTGELFF,TGTGCCAGCAGCTTATTAGTGGGGGCGGTCACCGGGGAGCTGTTTTTT
NA,TRBD2,TRBJ2-3,15,TRBV13,CASSQLAGVADTQYF,TGTGCCAGCAGCCAACTAGCGGGAGTGGCAGATACGCAGTATTTT
NA,NA,TRBJ2-4,16,TRBV6-1,CASSEAWGIAKNIQYF,TGTGCCAGCAGTGAAGCGTGGGGTATAGCCAAAAACATTCAGTACTTC